What follows are 15 T cell receptor beta chains derived from one specimen sequenced in a study of blood T cell repertoires in COVID-19. Assay: immunoSEQ multiplex PCR; the TCRdb copy retains only in-frame clones and omits some. The sample consists of approximately 140,000 clones, roughly 84% of them appearing once. Sequencing used peripheral blood. The receptors were gathered from an elderly woman with acute or convalescent COVID-19.

The chain couples TRBV18 to TRBJ1-4; tentatively, D is TRBD1 (5 bases). The CDR3 runs 14 residues. The germline V gene encodes CDR1 KGHSH and CDR2 LQKENI. The ends were cut back, 3 bases at V and 0 bases at J, with 5 bases in the middle. The CDR3: CASSPTATNEKLFF. The CDR3 DNA follows: TGTGCCAGCTCACCGACAGCAACTAATGAAAAACTGTTTTTT.

This rearrangement joins TRBV27 to TRBJ2-2; the match to TRBD1 covers 9 bases. The CDR3 runs 15 residues. Trimming at V came to 6 bases and at J to 3 bases, leaving 5 bases not matched to a gene. From germline, CDR1 is MNHEY and CDR2 SMNVEV (reference sequence). The CDR3 bases are TGTGCCAGCAGGACGGGACAGGGAGACACCGGGGAGCTGTTTTTT. It is translated as CASRTGQGDTGELFF.

This chain connects TRBV7-2 to TRBJ2-2, with 11 bases lining up with TRBD1. The CDR3 has 14 amino acids. CDR1 and CDR2 from the germline V gene are SGHTA and FQGNSA. After removal of 6 bases from V and 9 bases from J, the junction contained 6 bases not matched to a gene. Here the CDR3 reads CASSPGQGDRELFF. The DNA for the CDR3 is TGTGCCAGCAGTCCGGGACAGGGGGATAGGGAGCTGTTTTTT.

This clone was counted a single time. The CDR3 reads CASRARDRGSGELFF. For the CDR3, the DNA is TGTGCCAGCAGAGCCCGGGACAGGGGATCCGGGGAGCTGTTTTTT. The V and J genes are TRBV2 and TRBJ2-2, with 10 nucleotides matching TRBD1. The CDR3 runs to 15 residues. Per germline, CDR1 SNHLY and CDR2 FYNNEI. Germline trimming cut 6 bases from V and 6 bases from J; bases unmatched to any gene: 7. The full variable domain, in which reference TRBV2 and TRBJ2-2 provide the parts outside the CDR3, is EPEVTQTPSHQVTQMGQEVILRCVPISNHLYFYWYRQILGQKVEFLVSFYNNEISEKSEIFDDQFSVERPDGSNFTLKIRSTKLEDSAMYFCASRARDRGSGELFFGEGSRLTVL.

Here the CDR3 DNA reads TGTGCCAGCAGCCAGTGGCAGGCAGGATCACCCCTCCACTTT. Translated: CASSQWQAGSPLHF. V and J are TRBV3-1 (or the pseudogene TRBV3-2) and TRBJ1-6; D remains ambiguous. Trimming took 3 bases from V and 10 from J, leaving 13 bases between them. This CDR3 has 14 amino acids. CDR1 and CDR2 from the germline V gene are LGHDT and YNNKEL (reference sequence).

V usage is TRBV2 and J usage is TRBJ1-5, with 7 positions matching TRBD1. Germline V lookup: CDR1 SNHLY, CDR2 FYNNEI. This CDR3 has 15 residues. Unmatched junction bases numbered 6, after V lost 3 bases and J lost 4 bases. CDR3 protein: CASSDRQGRNQPQHF. The CDR3 DNA is TGTGCCAGCAGTGACAGACAGGGCCGTAATCAGCCCCAGCATTTT.

The chain is built from TRBV6-5 and TRBJ2-7; D not resolved. Per the germline V gene, CDR1 is MNHEY and CDR2 is SVGAGI. The CDR3 length is 12 residues. The V and J ends lost 6 bases and 4 bases respectively, with 10 bases between them. The CDR3 DNA reads TGTGCCAGCAGCCACCTAAGATACGAGCAGTACTTC. It codes for CASSHLRYEQYF.

This clone appeared once. The rearrangement uses TRBV19 and TRBJ1-2; D possibly corresponds to TRBD1 (6 bases). V gave up 2 bases and J gave up 7 bases, with 11 bases separating them. Germline-derived CDR1 and CDR2 are LNHDA and SQIVND (reference sequence). The length of the CDR3 is 13 residues. The CDR3 spells CASSIRDNTGYTF. The DNA for the CDR3 is TGTGCCAGTAGTATAAGGGACAATACTGGCTACACCTTC.

The chain carries TRBV6-5 and TRBJ2-1; possibly TRBD2 for D (5 bases). Trimming shortened V by 8 bases and J by 0 bases, and 14 bases separated the two germline ends. CDR3 size: 15 residues. The V gene's germline CDR1 is MNHEY and CDR2 SVGAGI. CDR3 in amino acids: CASRGVGSSYNEQFF. The CDR3 DNA sequence: TGTGCCAGCCGCGGTGTTGGGAGCTCCTACAATGAGCAGTTCTTC.

In DNA, the CDR3 is TGCGCCAGCAGCTTGGTTCGGTTTCAGGGGGACGTCTCTAACTATGGCTACACCTTC. This gives the protein CASSLVRFQGDVSNYGYTF. The chain links TRBV5-1 to TRBJ1-2, with 7 bases that match TRBD1. This CDR3 comprises 19 residues. V lost 0 bases and J lost 0; bases outside the gene matches: 14. CDR1 and CDR2 from the germline V gene are SGHRS and YFSETQ.

The chain has TRBV19 and TRBJ1-4; no reliable D call. Trimming removed 7 bases from V and 6 bases from J, with 21 bases in between. Germline V gene data show CDR1 as LNHDA and CDR2 as SQIVND (reference sequence). This CDR3 region has 16 residues. The DNA of the CDR3 is TGTGCCAGTAATGGGCCCCACTCGGGAGGTGATGAAAAACTGTTTTTT. This encodes CASNGPHSGGDEKLFF.

The rearrangement links TRBV24-1 to TRBJ2-2, with D tentatively TRBD2 (5 bases). The germline gives CDR1 KGHDR, CDR2 SFDVKD. V was cut by 7 bases and J by 1 base, with 18 bases left in between. The CDR3 covers 17 residues. The CDR3 sequence is CATSAGGRDGNTGELFF. CDR3 coding DNA: TGTGCCACCAGCGCGGGTGGGAGAGACGGGAACACCGGGGAGCTGTTTTTT.

A single count supports this clone. Mismatch with germline at one junction end may stem from a read error. The chain couples TRBV7-7 to TRBJ2-2; TRBD1 agrees at 7 bases. CDR1 is SSHAT and CDR2 is FNYEAQ in the germline V gene (reference sequence). The length of the CDR3 is 15 residues. The CDR3 here is CASSPGTENTGELFF. CDR3 nucleotide sequence: TGTGCTAGCAGCCCTGGGACAGAAAACACCGGGGAGCTGTTTTTT. Full variable domain (remainder filled in from reference TRBV7-7 and TRBJ2-2): GAGVSQSPRYKVTKRGQDVTLRCDPISSHATLYWYQQALGQGPEFLTYFNYEAQPDKSGLPSDRFSAERPEGSISTLTIQRTEQRDSAMYRCASSPGTENTGELFFGEGSRLTVL.

The J gene is TRBJ2-7, the V gene TRBV30; 8 bases are a match to TRBD2. This CDR3 is built from 11 residues. J gave up 7 bases and V 5 bases, and 4 bases lay outside the gene matches. In germline, CDR1 is GTSNPN, CDR2 SVGIG (reference sequence). The CDR3 region has the DNA TGTGCCTGGGCGGGGGGCAGGGAGCAGTACTTC. Protein product: CAWAGGREQYF.

The chain couples TRBV7-2 to TRBJ2-6; D unclear. V was trimmed by 1 base and J by 2 bases, leaving 12 bases between them. The CDR3 is 17 amino acids. Germline CDR1 and CDR2: SGHTA and FQGNSA. The CDR3, as DNA: TGTGCCAGCAGCTTAGGCCTCCTCTACCCTGGGGCCAACGTCCTGACTTTC. Its translation: CASSLGLLYPGANVLTF. The full variable domain, in which reference TRBV7-2 and TRBJ2-6 provide the parts outside the CDR3, is GAGVSQSPSNKVTEKGKDVELRCDPISGHTALYWYRQSLGQGLEFLIYFQGNSAPDKSGLPSDRFSAERTGGSVSTLTIQRTQQEDSAVYLCASSLGLLYPGANVLTFGAGSRLTVL.